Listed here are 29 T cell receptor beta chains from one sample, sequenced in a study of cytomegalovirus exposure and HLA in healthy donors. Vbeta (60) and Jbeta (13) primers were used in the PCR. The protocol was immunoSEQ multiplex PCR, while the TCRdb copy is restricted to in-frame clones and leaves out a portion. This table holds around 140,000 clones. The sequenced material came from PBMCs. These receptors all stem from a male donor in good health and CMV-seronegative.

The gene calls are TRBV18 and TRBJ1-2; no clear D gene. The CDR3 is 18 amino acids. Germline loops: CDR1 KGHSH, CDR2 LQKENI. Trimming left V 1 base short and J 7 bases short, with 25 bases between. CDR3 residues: CASSPRPWGGIGFSGYTF. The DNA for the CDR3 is TGTGCCAGCTCACCACGCCCTTGGGGAGGGATCGGATTTTCTGGCTACACCTTC. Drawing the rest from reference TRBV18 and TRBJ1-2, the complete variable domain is NAGVMQNPRHLVRRRGQEARLRCSPMKGHSHVYWYRQLPEEGLKFMVYLQKENIIDESGMPKERFSAEFPKEGPSILRIQQVVRGDSAAYFCASSPRPWGGIGFSGYTFGSGTRLTVV.

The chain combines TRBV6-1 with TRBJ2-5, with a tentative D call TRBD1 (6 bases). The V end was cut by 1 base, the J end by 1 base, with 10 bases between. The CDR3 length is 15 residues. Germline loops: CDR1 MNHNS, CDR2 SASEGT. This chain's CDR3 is CASSEVKGVQETQYF. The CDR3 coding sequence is TGTGCCAGCAGTGAAGTGAAGGGGGTCCAAGAGACCCAGTACTTC.

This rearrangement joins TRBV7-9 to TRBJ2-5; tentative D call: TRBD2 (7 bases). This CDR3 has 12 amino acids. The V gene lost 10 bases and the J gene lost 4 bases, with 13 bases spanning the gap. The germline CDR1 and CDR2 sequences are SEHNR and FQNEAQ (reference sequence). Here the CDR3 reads CATAGAGETQYF. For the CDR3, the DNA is TGTGCCACCGCGGGGGCGGGAGAGACCCAGTACTTC.

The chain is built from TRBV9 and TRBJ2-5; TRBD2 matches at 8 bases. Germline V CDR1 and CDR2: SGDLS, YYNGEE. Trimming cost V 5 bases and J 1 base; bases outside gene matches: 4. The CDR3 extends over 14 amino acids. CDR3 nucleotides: TGTGCCAGCAGTACTAGCGGAGGCCAAGAGACCCAGTACTTC. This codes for CASSTSGGQETQYF.

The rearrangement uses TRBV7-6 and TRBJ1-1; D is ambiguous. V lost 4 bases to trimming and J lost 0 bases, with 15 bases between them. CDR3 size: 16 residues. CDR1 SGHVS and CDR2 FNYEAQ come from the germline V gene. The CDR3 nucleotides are TGTGCCAGCAGCTCAGTTGGGGAGAGGATGAACACTGAAGCTTTCTTT. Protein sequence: CASSSVGERMNTEAFF.

In nucleotides, the CDR3 is TGTGCCAGCAGTCAAAGACAGGGGGCGGCAAGGCTGTTTTTT. Translation: CASSQRQGAARLFF. The chain combines TRBV6-5 with TRBJ1-4, with 10 nucleotides matching TRBD1. V was clipped by 5 bases and J by 14 bases; unmatched bases: 11. Germline CDR1 is MNHEY and CDR2 is SVGAGI. The CDR3 spans 14 residues.

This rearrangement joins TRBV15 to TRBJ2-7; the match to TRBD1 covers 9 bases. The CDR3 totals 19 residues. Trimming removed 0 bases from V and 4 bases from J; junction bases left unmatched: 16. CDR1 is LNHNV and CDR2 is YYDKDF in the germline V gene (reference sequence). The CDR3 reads CATSRDPLVRDRAGYEQYF. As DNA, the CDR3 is TGTGCCACCAGCAGAGATCCACTCGTCCGGGACAGGGCGGGTTACGAGCAGTACTTC.

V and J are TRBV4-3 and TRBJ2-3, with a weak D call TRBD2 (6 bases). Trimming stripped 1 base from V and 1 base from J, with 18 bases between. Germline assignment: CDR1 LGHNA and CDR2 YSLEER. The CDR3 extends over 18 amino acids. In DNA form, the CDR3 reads TGCGCCAGCAGCCAAGGTAGCGGTTCCCGAAGGGGCACAGATACGCAGTATTTT. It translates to CASSQGSGSRRGTDTQYF.

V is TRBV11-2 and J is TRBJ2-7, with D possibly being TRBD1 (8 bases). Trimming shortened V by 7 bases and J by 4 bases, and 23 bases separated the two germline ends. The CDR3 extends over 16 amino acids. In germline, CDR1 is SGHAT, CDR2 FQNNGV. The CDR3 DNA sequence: TGTGCCAGCACCCTACTACAGGGGGGAGGGCTTTACGAGCAGTACTTC. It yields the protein CASTLLQGGGLYEQYF.

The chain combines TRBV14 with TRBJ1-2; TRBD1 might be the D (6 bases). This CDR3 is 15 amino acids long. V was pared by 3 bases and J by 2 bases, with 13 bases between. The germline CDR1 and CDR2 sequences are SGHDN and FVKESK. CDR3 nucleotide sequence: TGTGCCAGCAGCCAGAACAGGGATCGGAACTATGGCTACACCTTC. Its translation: CASSQNRDRNYGYTF.

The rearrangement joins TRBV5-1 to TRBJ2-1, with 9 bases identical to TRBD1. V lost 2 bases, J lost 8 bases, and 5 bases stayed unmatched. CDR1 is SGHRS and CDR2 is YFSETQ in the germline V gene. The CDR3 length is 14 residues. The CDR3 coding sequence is TGCGCCAGCAGCTTACAGGGGGCGAGGCATGAGCAGTTCTTC. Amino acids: CASSLQGARHEQFF.

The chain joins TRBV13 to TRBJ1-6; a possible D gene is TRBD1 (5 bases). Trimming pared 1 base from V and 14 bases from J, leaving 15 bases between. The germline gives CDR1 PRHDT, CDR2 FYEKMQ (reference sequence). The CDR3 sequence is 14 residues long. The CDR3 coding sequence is TGTGCCAGCAGCTTAGACAGGTCCTCCTCTACCCTCCACTTT. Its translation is CASSLDRSSSTLHF. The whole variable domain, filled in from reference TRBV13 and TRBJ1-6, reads AAGVIQSPRHLIKEKRETATLKCYPIPRHDTVYWYQQGPGQDPQFLISFYEKMQSDKGSIPDRFSAQQFSDYHSELNMSSLELGDSALYFCASSLDRSSSTLHFGNGTRLTVT.

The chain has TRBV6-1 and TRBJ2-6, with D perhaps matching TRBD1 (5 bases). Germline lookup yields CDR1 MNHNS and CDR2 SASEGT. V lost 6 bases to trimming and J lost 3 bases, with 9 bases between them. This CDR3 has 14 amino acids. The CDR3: CASRGLGGANVLTF. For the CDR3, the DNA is TGTGCCAGCAGGGGGCTAGGTGGGGCCAACGTCCTGACTTTC.

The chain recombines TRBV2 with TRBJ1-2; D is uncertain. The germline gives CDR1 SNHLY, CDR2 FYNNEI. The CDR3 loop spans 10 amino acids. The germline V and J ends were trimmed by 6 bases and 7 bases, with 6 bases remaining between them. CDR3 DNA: TGTGCCAGCAGAAACGGTGGCTACACCTTC. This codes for CASRNGGYTF. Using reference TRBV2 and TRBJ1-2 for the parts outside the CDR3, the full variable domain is EPEVTQTPSHQVTQMGQEVILRCVPISNHLYFYWYRQILGQKVEFLVSFYNNEISEKSEIFDDQFSVERPDGSNFTLKIRSTKLEDSAMYFCASRNGGYTFGSGTRLTVV.

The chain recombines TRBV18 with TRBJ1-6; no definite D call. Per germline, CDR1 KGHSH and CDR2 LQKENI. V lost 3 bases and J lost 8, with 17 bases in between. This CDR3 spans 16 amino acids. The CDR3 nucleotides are TGTGCCAGCTCACCTGGAGGAACGGGCACAGATTCACCCCTCCACTTT. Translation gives CASSPGGTGTDSPLHF. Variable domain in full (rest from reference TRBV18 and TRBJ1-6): NAGVMQNPRHLVRRRGQEARLRCSPMKGHSHVYWYRQLPEEGLKFMVYLQKENIIDESGMPKERFSAEFPKEGPSILRIQQVVRGDSAAYFCASSPGGTGTDSPLHFGNGTRLTVT.

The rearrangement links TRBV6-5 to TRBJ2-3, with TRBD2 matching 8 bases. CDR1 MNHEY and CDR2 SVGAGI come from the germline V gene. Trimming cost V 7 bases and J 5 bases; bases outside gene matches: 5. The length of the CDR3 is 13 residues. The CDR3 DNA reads TGTGCCAGCACCCCGGGGGGGAGAGATACGCAGTATTTT. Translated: CASTPGGRDTQYF.

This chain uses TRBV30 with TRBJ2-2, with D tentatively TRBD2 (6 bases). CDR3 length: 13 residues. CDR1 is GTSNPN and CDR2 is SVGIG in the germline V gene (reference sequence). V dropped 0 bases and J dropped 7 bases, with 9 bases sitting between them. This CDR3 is CAWSVGSVGELFF. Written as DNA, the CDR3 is TGTGCCTGGAGTGTCGGGAGTGTCGGGGAGCTGTTTTTT.

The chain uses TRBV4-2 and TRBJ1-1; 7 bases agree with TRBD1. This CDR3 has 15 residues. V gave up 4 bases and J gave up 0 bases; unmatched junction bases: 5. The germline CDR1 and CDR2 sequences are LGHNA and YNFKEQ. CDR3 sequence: CASSPETGMNTEAFF. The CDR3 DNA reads TGTGCCAGCAGCCCTGAGACAGGGATGAACACTGAAGCTTTCTTT.

This chain's CDR3 is CASSQAPGSQETQYF. Here the CDR3 DNA reads TGCGCCAGCAGCCAAGCACCGGGGAGCCAAGAGACCCAGTACTTC. The V and J genes are TRBV4-3 and TRBJ2-5, with D possibly TRBD2 on 5 matching bases. The V gene's germline CDR1 is LGHNA and CDR2 YSLEER. V lost 1 base, J lost 1 base, and 10 bases lay in between. The CDR3 length is 15 residues.

In nucleotides, the CDR3 is TGCAGCGTTGTGGGGCAGAAGAACACTGAAGCTTTCTTT. Translated: CSVVGQKNTEAFF. The V gene is TRBV29-1, the J gene TRBJ1-1; a possible D gene is TRBD1 (5 bases). Germline lookup yields CDR1 SQVTM and CDR2 ANQGSEA. There are 13 residues in the CDR3. V dropped 4 bases and J dropped 1 base, with 10 bases sitting between them.

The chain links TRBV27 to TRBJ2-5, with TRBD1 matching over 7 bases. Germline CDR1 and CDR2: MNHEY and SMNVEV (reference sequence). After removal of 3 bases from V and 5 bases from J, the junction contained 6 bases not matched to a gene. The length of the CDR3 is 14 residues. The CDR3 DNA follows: TGTGCCAGCAGTTTGTACAGGGGTGGCGAGACCCAGTACTTC. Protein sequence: CASSLYRGGETQYF.

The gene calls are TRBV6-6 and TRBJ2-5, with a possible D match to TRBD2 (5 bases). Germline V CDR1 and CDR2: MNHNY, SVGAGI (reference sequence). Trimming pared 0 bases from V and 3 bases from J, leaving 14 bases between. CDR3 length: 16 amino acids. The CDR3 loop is CASSYSTRTLEETQYF. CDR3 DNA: TGTGCCAGCAGTTACTCGACAAGGACTCTTGAAGAGACCCAGTACTTC.

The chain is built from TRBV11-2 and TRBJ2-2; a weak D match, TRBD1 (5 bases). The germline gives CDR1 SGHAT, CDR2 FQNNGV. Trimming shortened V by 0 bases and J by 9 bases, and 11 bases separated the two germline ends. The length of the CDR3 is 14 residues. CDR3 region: CASSLDRQTRELFF. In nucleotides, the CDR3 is TGTGCCAGCAGCTTAGATCGACAGACCCGGGAGCTGTTTTTT.

The CDR3 region is CAWDTQTGADEQYF. DNA of the CDR3: TGTGCCTGGGATACACAGACAGGGGCGGACGAGCAGTACTTC. The chain links TRBV30 to TRBJ2-7, with 8 bases matching TRBD1. Germline CDR1 and CDR2: GTSNPN and SVGIG (reference sequence). V was clipped by 5 bases and J by 5 bases; unmatched bases: 11. There are 14 residues in the CDR3.

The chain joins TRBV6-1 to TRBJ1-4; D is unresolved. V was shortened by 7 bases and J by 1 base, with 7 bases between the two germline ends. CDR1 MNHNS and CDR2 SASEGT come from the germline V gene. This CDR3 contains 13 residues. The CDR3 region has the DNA TGTGCCAGCATGGAGGTAACTAATGAAAAACTGTTTTTT. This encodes CASMEVTNEKLFF.

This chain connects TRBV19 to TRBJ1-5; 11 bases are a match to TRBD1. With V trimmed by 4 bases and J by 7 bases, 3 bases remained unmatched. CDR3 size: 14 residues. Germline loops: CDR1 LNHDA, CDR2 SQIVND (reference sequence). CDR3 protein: CASSRGQGVQPQHF. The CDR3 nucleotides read TGTGCCAGTAGTAGGGGACAGGGGGTCCAGCCCCAGCATTTT.

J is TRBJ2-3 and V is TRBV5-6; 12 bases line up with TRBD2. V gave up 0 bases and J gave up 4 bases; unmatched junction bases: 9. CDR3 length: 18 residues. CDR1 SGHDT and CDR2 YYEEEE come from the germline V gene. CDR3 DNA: TGTGCCAGCAGCTTGGTGCTAGCGGGGGGGGTCCCGGCAGATACGCAGTATTTT. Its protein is CASSLVLAGGVPADTQYF. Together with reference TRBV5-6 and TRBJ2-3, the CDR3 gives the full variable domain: DAGVTQSPTHLIKTRGQQVTLRCSPKSGHDTVSWYQQALGQGPQFIFQYYEEEERQRGNFPDRFSGHQFPNYSSELNVNALLLGDSALYLCASSLVLAGGVPADTQYFGPGTRLTVL.

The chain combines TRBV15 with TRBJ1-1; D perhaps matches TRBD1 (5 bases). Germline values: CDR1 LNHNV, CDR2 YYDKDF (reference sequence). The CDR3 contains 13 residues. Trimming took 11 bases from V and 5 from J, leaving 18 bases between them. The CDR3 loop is CACLAGEGTEAFF. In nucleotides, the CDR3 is TGTGCCTGCTTGGCCGGGGAGGGGACTGAAGCTTTCTTT.

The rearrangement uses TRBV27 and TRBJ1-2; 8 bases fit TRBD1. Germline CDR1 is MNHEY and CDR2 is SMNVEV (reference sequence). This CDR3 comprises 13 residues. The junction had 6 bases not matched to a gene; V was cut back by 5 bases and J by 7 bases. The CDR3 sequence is CASSLTGVRGYTF. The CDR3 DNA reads TGTGCCAGCAGTCTGACAGGGGTGCGTGGCTACACCTTC.